This T cell receptor (beta chain) was recovered during a study of T cells in Graves' hyperthyroidism and ophthalmopathy. The trim removed 4 bases at V and 4 bases at J, leaving 13 bases unmatched. The germline CDR1 and CDR2 sequences are MGHRA and YSYEKL. The CDR3 consists of 17 residues. Template material for amplifying TCR beta CDR3 regions consisted of RNA transcripts. Primed by the HTBI set, a first-round RT-PCR was run on the TCR CDR3. TCRdb used MiXCR to reprocess the multiplex PCR reads, holding one entry per CDR3 protein. The data show over 550,000 distinct CDR3 sequences, 16% seen once. The origin of this receptor is a woman between 18 and 29 years old with Graves' hyperthyroidism. The gene calls are TRBV4-1 and TRBJ2-3, with 8 positions matching TRBD1. What was sequenced was blood. CDR3 coding DNA: TGCGCCAGCAGCCGCTCGACAGGGGTCCTGGGGGCAGATACGCAGTATTTT. This encodes CASSRSTGVLGADTQYF.